What follows is one TCR beta chain and its context. The entry originates in a study of T cell changes during pregnancy in multiple sclerosis. CDR1 is DFQATT, CDR2 SNEGSKA, per germline (reference sequence). This CDR3 is built from 11 residues. Trimming removed 6 bases at V and 7 bases at J, with 12 bases between. Libraries were prepared by immunoSEQ multiplex PCR; TCRdb keeps only in-frame clonotypes and omits some of them. The sample shows 35,000 to 45,000 clones, roughly nine tenths of them seen only once. The chain recombines TRBV20-1 with TRBJ1-2; D unresolved. The source of this sequence is a female donor in good health, enrolled as a control in a pregnancy study. Here the sequenced sample was CD4+ T cells from peripheral blood mononuclear cells, taken after pregnancy. CDR3 DNA: TGCAGTGCCCCGTCCAGGTCTGGCTACACCTTC. Translating it yields CSAPSRSGYTF.